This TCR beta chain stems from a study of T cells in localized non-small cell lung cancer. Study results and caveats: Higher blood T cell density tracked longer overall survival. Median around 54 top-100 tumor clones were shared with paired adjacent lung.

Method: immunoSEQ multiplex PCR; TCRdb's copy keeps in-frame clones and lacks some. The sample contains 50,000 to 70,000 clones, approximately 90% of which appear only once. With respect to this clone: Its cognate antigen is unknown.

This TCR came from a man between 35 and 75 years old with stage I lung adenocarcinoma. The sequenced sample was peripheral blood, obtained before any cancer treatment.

The DNA for the CDR3 is TGCAGCGTTGAAACAGGGGGCATTAATGAAAAACTGTTTTTT. Amino acid sequence: CSVETGGINEKLFF. The chain combines TRBV29-1 with TRBJ1-4; 9 positions agree with TRBD1. Germline trimming cut 2 bases from V and 4 bases from J; bases unmatched to any gene: 2. Germline CDR1 reads SQVTM; CDR2 reads ANQGSEA. This CDR3 is 14 amino acids long.